The 14 T cell receptor beta chains presented below share a single source sample, sequenced in a study of CD8 T cells in ankylosing spondylitis. TCRdb re-analysed the 5' RACE reads in MiXCR, keeping a single row per CDR3 protein. The table records approximately 110,000 distinct CDR3 sequences, around 24% of them present only once. The sequencing sample was made of synovial fluid, either unsorted or a sorted T cell fraction (not recorded which). All receptors derive from a male donor with ankylosing spondylitis.

V usage is TRBV20-1 and J usage is TRBJ1-2; D gene uncertain. Per the germline V gene, CDR1 is DFQATT and CDR2 is SNEGSKA (reference sequence). Deletions cut 0 bases from V and 6 bases from J, with 20 bases between. This CDR3 is built from 16 residues. The CDR3 DNA reads TGCAGTGCTAGAGATGCGGTATCATCCCCCGAAAATGGCTACACCTTC. It translates to CSARDAVSSPENGYTF.

The chain couples TRBV5-1 to TRBJ2-5, with a possible D match to TRBD2 (5 bases). CDR1 is SGHRS, CDR2 YFSETQ, per germline. The CDR3 is 15 residues long. The germline V and J ends were trimmed by 2 bases and 2 bases, with 13 bases remaining between them. The CDR3 DNA reads TGCGCCAGCAGCTTATACGCCGGGGTACAAGAGACCCAGTACTTC. Protein sequence: CASSLYAGVQETQYF. Drawing the rest from reference TRBV5-1 and TRBJ2-5, the complete variable domain is KAGVTQTPRYLIKTRGQQVTLSCSPISGHRSVSWYQQTPGQGLQFLFEYFSETQRNKGNFPGRFSGRQFSNSRSEMNVSTLELGDSALYLCASSLYAGVQETQYFGPGTRLLVL.

The chain has TRBV20-1 and TRBJ2-3, with D perhaps assigned TRBD1 or TRBD2 (5 bases each). The germline V gene has CDR1 DFQATT and CDR2 SNEGSKA (reference sequence). The CDR3 has 16 residues. V was trimmed by 2 bases and J by 0 bases, leaving 15 bases between them. CDR3 nucleotide sequence: TGCAGTGCTAGATTCCGGGACGGACTTAGCACAGATACGCAGTATTTT. It yields the protein CSARFRDGLSTDTQYF.

This sequence joins TRBV25-1 and TRBJ1-4; D is perhaps TRBD1 (6 bases). With 6 bases removed from V and 7 bases from J, the gap between germline ends came to 12 bases. CDR1 is MGHDK and CDR2 is SYGVNS in the germline V gene. This CDR3 comprises 13 residues. This chain's CDR3 is CASRRTGSEKLFF. The CDR3, as DNA: TGTGCCAGCAGACGCACAGGGAGTGAAAAACTGTTTTTT.

This clonotype appeared a few times. The chain joins TRBV5-1 to TRBJ2-4; TRBD2 is a possible D gene (6 bases). This CDR3 comprises 15 residues. The germline V and J ends were trimmed by 5 bases and 0 bases, with 12 bases remaining between them. The germline V gene encodes CDR1 SGHRS and CDR2 YFSETQ. The CDR3 DNA reads TGCGCCAGCAGTTCCGGGGGATTAGCCAAAAACATTCAGTACTTC. It codes for CASSSGGLAKNIQYF.

This clonotype was seen more than once but under ten times. The chain recombines TRBV9 with TRBJ1-5; the D gene is possibly TRBD1 (5 bases). This CDR3 has 15 residues. Germline V gene lookup returns CDR1 SGDLS and CDR2 YYNGEE. The V end was cut by 3 bases, the J end by 1 base, with 11 bases between. The CDR3, as DNA: TGTGCCAGCAGCGCGGGAGGGGAGAGCAATCAGCCCCAGCATTTT. Its protein product is CASSAGGESNQPQHF.

This clonotype showed up just once. The J gene is TRBJ2-3, the V gene TRBV20-1; 9 bases are a match to TRBD2. The CDR3 totals 12 residues. In germline, CDR1 is DFQATT, CDR2 SNEGSKA (reference sequence). The CDR3 here is CSFSGSADTQYF. CDR3 coding DNA: TGCAGCTTTAGCGGGAGCGCAGATACGCAGTATTTT.

This clonotype has a count of ten or more. The genes are TRBV12-3 or TRBV12-4 and TRBJ2-1; D might be TRBD1 (6 bases). The CDR3 is 12 amino acids. The V end was cut by 6 bases, the J end by 10 bases, with 13 bases between. CDR3 sequence: CASSRGQSEQFF. DNA for the CDR3: TGTGCCAGCAGCCGCGGACAGTCGGAGCAGTTCTTC.

This clonotype has only a few counts. The J gene is TRBJ2-7, the V gene TRBV20-1; 7 positions match TRBD1. The germline V gene has CDR1 DFQATT and CDR2 SNEGSKA (reference sequence). Losses at the gene ends were 7 bases for V and 7 bases for J; bases not matched to a gene: 10. This CDR3 has 12 residues. CDR3 loop: CSGIRQGREQYF. DNA of the CDR3: TGCAGTGGGATTCGACAGGGAAGGGAGCAGTACTTC.

This clonotype is medium-sized (0.01 to 0.1%) within its sample. The chain links TRBV20-1 to TRBJ2-7, with D possibly being TRBD2 (6 bases). CDR3 length: 16 amino acids. Germline values: CDR1 DFQATT, CDR2 SNEGSKA (reference sequence). V was clipped by 3 bases and J by 3 bases, with 21 bases between them. CDR3 sequence reads: CSASPHSPGLHYEQYF. Here the CDR3 DNA reads TGCAGTGCTAGTCCACATAGCCCCGGACTACACTACGAGCAGTACTTC.

This clonotype has at least ten counts. The chain joins TRBV7-2 to TRBJ2-2, with TRBD2 identical over 11 bases. V was clipped by 0 bases and J by 1 base; unmatched bases: 1. The CDR3 has 17 residues. CDR1 and CDR2 (germline): SGHTA, FQGNSA. This CDR3 is CASSLAGLAGNTGELFF. The CDR3 bases are TGTGCCAGCAGCTTAGCCGGACTAGCGGGGAACACCGGGGAGCTGTTTTTT.

The chain carries TRBV7-8 and TRBJ2-1; D is undetermined. Germline CDR1 is SGHVS and CDR2 is FQNEAQ. This CDR3 comprises 15 residues. Trimming removed 1 base from V and 0 bases from J, with 7 bases in between. CDR3 sequence (DNA): TGTGCCAGCAGCTTAGTCCACAGCTCCTACAATGAGCAGTTCTTC. Amino acid sequence: CASSLVHSSYNEQFF.

The rearrangement joins TRBV29-1 to TRBJ2-1; D remains unclear. The germline CDR1 and CDR2 sequences are SQVTM and ANQGSEA. This CDR3 spans 13 amino acids. Trimming removed 1 base from V and 4 bases from J, with 8 bases in between. The chain's CDR3 is CSVEGRPYNEQFF. The CDR3 coding sequence is TGCAGCGTTGAAGGTCGCCCGTACAATGAGCAGTTCTTC.

This chain uses TRBV25-1 with TRBJ2-3; no reliable D call. The germline V gene encodes CDR1 MGHDK and CDR2 SYGVNS. This CDR3 contains 15 residues. With 0 bases removed from V and 4 bases from J, the gap between germline ends came to 11 bases. The DNA for the CDR3 is TGTGCCAGCAGTGAATATAAGGGATACGCAGATACGCAGTATTTT. This codes for CASSEYKGYADTQYF. The whole variable domain, remainder taken from reference TRBV25-1 and TRBJ2-3, is EADIYQTPRYLVIGTGKKITLECSQTMGHDKMYWYQQDPGMELHLIHYSYGVNSTEKGDLSSESTVSRIRTEHFPLTLESARPSHTSQYLCASSEYKGYADTQYFGPGTRLTVL.